What follows are 25 T cell receptor beta chains derived from one specimen sequenced in a study of shared clonotypes between healthy human individuals. TCRdb's table, derived via immunoSEQ multiplex PCR, lists solely in-frame clones and lacks some. The sample comprises 1 million to 1.3 million clones, about 80% of which are singletons, and around 0.61% rests with the top ten. Sequencing was performed on memory CD4+ T cells from PBMCs. Subset here: CD45RA-negative fraction. These receptors all come from a young man in good health. Some clones in this sample may be carry-over from other donors' samples.

The V and J genes are TRBV6-1 and TRBJ2-4, with a tentative D call TRBD2 (6 bases). In germline, CDR1 is MNHNS, CDR2 SASEGT. V gave up 6 bases and J gave up 9 bases, with 12 bases separating them. The CDR3 spans 12 residues. CDR3 region: CASRLTGGIQYF. In DNA, the CDR3 is TGTGCCAGCAGGCTTACCGGGGGCATTCAGTACTTC.

This chain links TRBV30 with TRBJ2-7, with D perhaps TRBD1 (5 bases). This CDR3 spans 13 amino acids. From germline, CDR1 is GTSNPN and CDR2 SVGIG (reference sequence). Trimming left V 4 bases short and J 4 bases short, with 14 bases between. The CDR3 is CAWTLGAGYEQYF. The DNA of the CDR3 is TGTGCCTGGACGTTAGGGGCCGGTTACGAGCAGTACTTC.

The chain is built from TRBV7-6 and TRBJ2-7; D is ambiguous. Per the germline V gene, CDR1 is SGHVS and CDR2 is FNYEAQ. Trimming left V 1 base short and J 5 bases short, with 12 bases between. The CDR3 runs to 14 residues. CDR3 coding DNA: TGTGCCAGCAGCTTAGATCCGTCATCCCACGAGCAGTACTTC. Its translation is CASSLDPSSHEQYF.

As to this clone: This specimen includes other DNA sequences encoding the same CDR3. The chain recombines TRBV6-5 with TRBJ1-2; 7 nucleotides align to TRBD1. This CDR3 comprises 11 residues. Germline CDR1 reads MNHEY; CDR2 reads SVGAGI. V lost 8 bases, J lost 7 bases, and 4 bases stayed unmatched. CDR3 sequence reads: CASSTGLGYTF. CDR3 DNA: TGTGCCAGCTCGACAGGGCTTGGCTACACCTTC.

This chain uses TRBV7-9 with TRBJ2-2, with TRBD2 identical over 7 bases. Germline CDR1 is SEHNR and CDR2 is FQNEAQ (reference sequence). The CDR3 totals 16 residues. Trimming removed 6 bases from V and 7 bases from J; junction bases left unmatched: 14. In DNA, the CDR3 is TGTGCCAGCAGGTTCTTTCTAGCGGAAGGGGACGGGGAGCTGTTTTTT. Amino acids: CASRFFLAEGDGELFF.

The V and J genes are TRBV5-1 and TRBJ1-3, with D unclear. Looked up from germline, CDR1 is SGHRS and CDR2 is YFSETQ. V lost 3 bases to trimming and J lost 1 base, with 11 bases between them. This CDR3 comprises 15 residues. CDR3 loop: CASSSDTGSGNTIYF. The DNA for the CDR3 is TGCGCCAGCAGCTCCGATACGGGATCTGGAAACACCATATATTTT.

With regard to this clone: This may stem from a read error, because a much larger clone lies one nucleotide away. The chain uses TRBV9 and TRBJ1-4, with D hard to call. Looked up from germline, CDR1 is SGDLS and CDR2 is YYNGEE. This CDR3 has 15 amino acids. Trimming removed 0 bases at V and 0 bases at J, with 6 bases between. CDR3 bases: TGTGCCAGCAGCGTAGGGGAAGCAACTAATGAAAAACTGTTTTTT. Translation gives CASSVGEATNEKLFF.

The chain combines TRBV28 with TRBJ1-2, with TRBD1 as a possible D gene (5 bases). The germline gives CDR1 MDHEN, CDR2 SYDVKM. The CDR3 runs 13 residues. V dropped 7 bases and J dropped 2 bases, with 11 bases sitting between them. The CDR3 loop reads CASKQGINYGYTF. DNA of the CDR3: TGTGCCAGCAAGCAGGGAATAAACTATGGCTACACCTTC.

Comment on this clone: The junction departs from germline at one end; a sequencing error may be responsible. V gene TRBV5-1 combines with J gene TRBJ2-7; TRBD2 is a possible D gene (6 bases). From germline, CDR1 is SGHRS and CDR2 YFSETQ. The CDR3 consists of 15 residues. The CDR3 DNA is TGCGCCAGCAGATTGGGGACTTTCCCTAGCTACGAGCAGTACTTC. This encodes CASRLGTFPSYEQYF.

Comment on this clone: At one of its ends the junction is not consistent with the germline gene, which may arise from a read error. The chain uses TRBV10-3 and TRBJ2-6; D is perhaps TRBD1 (5 bases). CDR1 and CDR2 from the germline V gene are ENHRY and SYGVKD. This CDR3 comprises 17 residues. The CDR3 is CTISESQGKTGANVLTF. Written as DNA, the CDR3 is TGTACCATCAGTGAGTCGCAGGGCAAAACTGGGGCCAACGTCCTGACTTTC.

V and J are TRBV6-6 and TRBJ2-1; 13 bases match TRBD2. This CDR3 has 15 amino acids. V lost 5 bases, J lost 7 bases, and 5 bases stayed unmatched. Germline values: CDR1 MNHNY, CDR2 SVGAGI (reference sequence). CDR3 coding DNA: TGTGCCAGCAGTCAGGGACTAGCGGGATGGAATGAGCAGTTCTTC. Translating gives CASSQGLAGWNEQFF.

In its sample, this clone was seen many times. The chain carries TRBV4-1 and TRBJ2-1; tentative D call: TRBD2 (5 bases). This CDR3 has 15 amino acids. The germline V gene has CDR1 MGHRA and CDR2 YSYEKL. Trimming took off 1 base at V and 4 bases at J, with 11 bases between the two ends. The CDR3 loop is CASSQVSQRYNEQFF. The CDR3 DNA sequence: TGCGCCAGCAGCCAAGTTTCGCAGCGGTACAATGAGCAGTTCTTC.

In this sample, this clone turned up many times. The rearrangement joins TRBV6-1 to TRBJ2-5, with 8 bases aligning to TRBD2. This CDR3 is built from 18 residues. The germline V gene encodes CDR1 MNHNS and CDR2 SASEGT. V dropped 2 bases and J dropped 2; count of bases not matched to a gene: 13. The CDR3 DNA sequence: TGTGCCAGCAGTGAAAATAAAGGGGCGGGAGGTCTACAAGAGACCCAGTACTTC. Its protein product is CASSENKGAGGLQETQYF.

As regards this clone: Only one base separates this from a far larger clonotype, so it likely reflects a read error. Distinct nucleotide sequences in the sample also encode this CDR3. V is TRBV5-6 and J is TRBJ2-7, with D perhaps TRBD1 (5 bases). From germline, CDR1 is SGHDT and CDR2 YYEEEE. Deletions cut 2 bases from V and 1 base from J, with 7 bases between. The CDR3 is 13 residues long. The chain's CDR3 is CASSLDRSYEQYF. The CDR3 nucleotides read TGTGCCAGCAGCTTAGACAGATCCTACGAGCAGTACTTC.

The chain carries TRBV28 and TRBJ2-7; 11 bases are a match to TRBD2. Germline V gene sequence: CDR1 MDHEN, CDR2 SYDVKM. This CDR3 comprises 16 residues. V gave up 4 bases and J gave up 3 bases; unmatched junction bases: 8. DNA for the CDR3: TGTGCCAGCAGTTCGGGACTAGCGGACCTTCGCTACGAGCAGTACTTC. It codes for CASSSGLADLRYEQYF. Together with reference TRBV28 and TRBJ2-7, the CDR3 gives the full variable domain: DVKVTQSSRYLVKRTGEKVFLECVQDMDHENMFWYRQDPGLGLRLIYFSYDVKMKEKGDIPEGYSVSREKKERFSLILESASTNQTSMYLCASSSGLADLRYEQYFGPGTRLTVT.

This clone has at least ten counts. The chain uses TRBV27 and TRBJ1-5, with a possible D match to TRBD1 (6 bases). Trimming left V 4 bases short and J 6 bases short, with 16 bases between. This CDR3 has 15 residues. Looked up from germline, CDR1 is MNHEY and CDR2 is SMNVEV (reference sequence). The CDR3 nucleotides are TGTGCCAGCAGTTCCCGCCGGGGGGCGGGTCAGCCCCAGCATTTT. Protein product: CASSSRRGAGQPQHF.

Only a few counts were recorded for this clone. J is TRBJ2-7 and V is TRBV2; TRBD2 matches at 8 bases. CDR1 is SNHLY, CDR2 FYNNEI, per germline. V dropped 4 bases and J dropped 0; count of bases not matched to a gene: 5. This CDR3 region has 15 residues. The CDR3 reads CASSGLSGSSYEQYF. The CDR3 DNA is TGTGCCAGCAGTGGACTAAGCGGGAGCTCCTACGAGCAGTACTTC.

DNA for the CDR3: TGTGCCAGCAGACTTACTAAGGACACCGGGGAGCTGTTTTTT. This gives the protein CASRLTKDTGELFF. This sequence joins TRBV2 and TRBJ2-2; D not certain. V gave up 6 bases and J gave up 3 bases, with 11 bases separating them. The CDR3 has 14 amino acids. Per germline, CDR1 SNHLY and CDR2 FYNNEI.

On this clone: A far more abundant clone sits one base away, making this likely a read error. The chain carries TRBV6-6 and TRBJ2-2; D may be TRBD1 or TRBD2 (5 bases each). CDR1 and CDR2 from the germline V gene are MNHNY and SVGAGI (reference sequence). The CDR3 has 14 residues. CDR3 loop: CASRSGTDTRELFF. CDR3 in DNA: TGTGCCAGCAGGTCAGGGACGGACACCAGGGAGCTGTTTTTT.

The chain joins TRBV13 to TRBJ2-1; 10 nucleotides line up with TRBD2. CDR1 and CDR2 (germline): PRHDT, FYEKMQ (reference sequence). The CDR3 is made up of 15 amino acids. Trimming took 0 bases from V and 10 from J; bases not matched to a gene: 6. CDR3 protein: CASSLGASGGLEQFF. The CDR3 DNA reads TGTGCCAGCAGCTTAGGGGCTAGCGGGGGACTAGAGCAGTTCTTC.

This chain links TRBV5-6 with TRBJ2-5, with a tentative D call TRBD2 (5 bases). The V and J ends lost 4 bases and 5 bases respectively, with 12 bases between them. Germline CDR1 and CDR2: SGHDT and YYEEEE. The CDR3 runs to 13 residues. CDR3 in DNA: TGTGCCAGCAGCCTGTCGGTAGCGGAGACCCAGTACTTC. This codes for CASSLSVAETQYF.

The chain employs TRBV28 and TRBJ1-1, with D possibly matching TRBD1 (6 bases). Germline V gene sequence: CDR1 MDHEN, CDR2 SYDVKM. V gave up 6 bases and J gave up 5 bases, with 19 bases separating them. CDR3 length: 15 amino acids. For the CDR3, the DNA is TGTGCCAGCAGATCATCGGGGGGCGTATTTACTGAAGCTTTCTTT. It yields the protein CASRSSGGVFTEAFF.

A single count supports this clone. A read error likely explains this, since a far larger clone differs by one base. Other DNA sequences in the sample encode the same CDR3. V and J are TRBV29-1 and TRBJ1-1; 9 nucleotides match TRBD1. The CDR3 spans 14 residues. The V gene's germline CDR1 is SQVTM and CDR2 ANQGSEA. CDR3 DNA: TGCAGCGTCTGGGACAGGGACGTGAACACCGAAGCTTTCTTT. This sequence encodes CSVWDRDVNTEAFF.

The rearrangement uses TRBV5-1 and TRBJ2-7; possible D gene TRBD1, 5 bases. The germline V gene encodes CDR1 SGHRS and CDR2 YFSETQ. Deletions cut 4 bases from V and 2 bases from J, with 13 bases between. The CDR3 extends over 14 amino acids. DNA for the CDR3: TGCGCCAGCAGCCCAAGGGCAGGGCCCTACGAGCAGTACTTC. It is translated as CASSPRAGPYEQYF.

In its sample, this clone was seen once. The CDR3 here is CASSWASGQETQYF. CDR3 coding DNA: TGTGCCAGCAGTTGGGCTAGCGGCCAAGAGACCCAGTACTTC. V is TRBV6-5 and J is TRBJ2-5; 7 nucleotides agree with TRBD2. V shed 4 bases, J shed 1 base, and the junction held 3 bases outside the gene matches. The CDR3 contains 14 residues. The germline gives CDR1 MNHEY, CDR2 SVGAGI.